This TCR beta chain was captured by sequencing in a study of blood T cell repertoires in COVID-19. Across the whole study: Whether acute or convalescent, the COVID-19 samples came from the United States, Italy and Spain. Sample material is recorded as cDNA or gDNA derived from T cells, B-cell-depleted T cells, or PBMCs.

Germline CDR1 KGHDR, CDR2 SFDVKD. CDR3 length equals 13 residues. V lost 11 bases to trimming and J lost 5 bases; unmatched junction nucleotides: 10. Original analysis: Estimation of nucleated cell counts relied on the amplification of reference gene primers. Sequencing was performed with immunoSEQ multiplex PCR; in TCRdb, only in-frame clones are kept and a portion is missing. V and J calls and clone size are copied from that table; D and trimming were computed from the DNA. The sample holds under 200,000 clones, more than 60% seen once. Sequenced material: peripheral blood. The chain employs TRBV24-1 and TRBJ2-7; 8 bases agree with TRBD2. This receptor was identified in a man in his 70s with acute or convalescent COVID-19. The CDR3 nucleotides are TGTGCCAGTTCGAGCGGGAGTGTCCACGAGCAGTACTTC. Encoded protein: CASSSGSVHEQYF.